This entry lists 4 T cell receptor beta chains sequenced from one sample in a study of blood T cell repertoires in COVID-19. This table comes from immunoSEQ multiplex PCR, and its TCRdb copy is limited to in-frame clones, with some not included. The sample contains 300,000 to 450,000 clones, more than 70% of which appear only once. Material: peripheral blood. The receptors here all came from a woman between 55 and 75 years old with COVID-19, enrolled during active disease.

This clone was seen just once. The V call is TRBV2, the J call TRBJ1-2; D remains unclear. The CDR3 is made up of 13 amino acids. Germline CDR1 and CDR2: SNHLY and FYNNEI. V was shortened by 4 bases and J by 0 bases, with 6 bases between the two germline ends. The CDR3 region is CASSAGANYGYTF. The CDR3 DNA reads as TGTGCCAGCAGTGCCGGAGCTAACTATGGCTACACCTTC.

V is TRBV7-8 and J is TRBJ1-4, with D hard to call. V gave up 5 bases and J gave up 3 bases, with 7 bases separating them. The germline V gene encodes CDR1 SGHVS and CDR2 FQNEAQ. The length of the CDR3 is 13 residues. As DNA, the CDR3 is TGTGCCAGCAGCCTCCGTGCTAATGAAAAACTGTTTTTT. Residues: CASSLRANEKLFF.

This chain uses TRBV5-5 with TRBJ2-7, with D possibly TRBD1 on 6 matching bases. Germline CDR1 reads SGHKS; CDR2 reads YYEKEE (reference sequence). There are 15 residues in the CDR3. Deletions cut 3 bases from V and 1 base from J, with 14 bases between. The CDR3 nucleotides read TGTGCCAGCAGCTCGAGGACAGTCCGATCCTACGAGCAGTACTTC. As protein: CASSSRTVRSYEQYF.

This clone was detected only once. The chain has TRBV5-1 and TRBJ1-5, with D possibly TRBD1 on 5 matching bases. CDR1 and CDR2 from the germline V gene are SGHRS and YFSETQ. V was trimmed by 0 bases and J by 3 bases, leaving 7 bases between them. The CDR3 sequence is 14 residues long. CDR3 in amino acids: CASSLGGTNQPQHF. The CDR3 nucleotides are TGCGCCAGCAGCTTGGGCGGGACCAATCAGCCCCAGCATTTT.